This paragraph reports one T cell receptor (beta chain). Its antigen is still unknown. This sample was included in a study of cytomegalovirus exposure and HLA in healthy donors. Study-level information: From donors who were HLA-typed, an early data release held 80 million to 85 million unique TCRs. For the approximately 400 genotyped donors, 65% to 90% fell within the Caucasian-associated ancestry cluster.

The CDR3 runs to 14 residues. Trimming stripped 2 bases from V and 9 bases from J, with 15 bases between. Germline V gives CDR1 SGHNT, CDR2 YYREEE (reference sequence). The PCR was carried out with 60 Vbeta primers and 13 Jbeta primers. The method was immunoSEQ multiplex PCR; TCRdb's version includes in-frame clones alone and lacks a portion of them. Of around 190,000 clones in the sample, 75% to 85% were seen once. Study-level findings and limits: What TCR beta sequences reportedly achieved was accurate prediction of HLA-A and HLA-B alleles in most subjects.

J is TRBJ1-5 and V is TRBV5-4; weak D call: TRBD1 (6 bases). Sequencing was carried out using PBMCs. The clonotype was recovered from a woman aged 45-65 years in good health and CMV-seronegative. The CDR3 sequence: CASSLGGARRPQHF. Here the CDR3 DNA reads TGTGCCAGCAGCTTAGGGGGGGCTCGTCGGCCCCAGCATTTT.